This TCR beta chain was sequenced for a study of early stage breast cancer tumors. Across the whole study: Eight ER+/PR+/HER2- tumors were invasive ductal; four were invasive lobular. Each sample averaged roughly 9.6-fold read coverage.

The data were produced by immunoSEQ multiplex PCR, yet TCRdb's version contains in-frame clones alone and is incomplete. The data hold over 25,000 clones, with around 50% observed a single time. Points on this clone: Its antigen is unidentified.

About 18-50 mg of tumor tissue was diced per sample. The germline V gene encodes CDR1 LNHDA and CDR2 SQIVND (reference sequence). V lost 3 bases and J lost 4, with 9 bases in between. This CDR3 has 13 amino acids. The study, taken as a whole, reports: Chain pairing and CD4, CD8 or FOXP3 expression were not captured.

Source material: breast tumor tissue. This receptor was identified in a person aged 50-59 years with breast cancer. V is TRBV19 and J is TRBJ1-2; D uncertain. The DNA for the CDR3 is TGTGCCAGTAGTATCTCCGGGGTCTATGGCTACACCTTC. Encoded protein: CASSISGVYGYTF.